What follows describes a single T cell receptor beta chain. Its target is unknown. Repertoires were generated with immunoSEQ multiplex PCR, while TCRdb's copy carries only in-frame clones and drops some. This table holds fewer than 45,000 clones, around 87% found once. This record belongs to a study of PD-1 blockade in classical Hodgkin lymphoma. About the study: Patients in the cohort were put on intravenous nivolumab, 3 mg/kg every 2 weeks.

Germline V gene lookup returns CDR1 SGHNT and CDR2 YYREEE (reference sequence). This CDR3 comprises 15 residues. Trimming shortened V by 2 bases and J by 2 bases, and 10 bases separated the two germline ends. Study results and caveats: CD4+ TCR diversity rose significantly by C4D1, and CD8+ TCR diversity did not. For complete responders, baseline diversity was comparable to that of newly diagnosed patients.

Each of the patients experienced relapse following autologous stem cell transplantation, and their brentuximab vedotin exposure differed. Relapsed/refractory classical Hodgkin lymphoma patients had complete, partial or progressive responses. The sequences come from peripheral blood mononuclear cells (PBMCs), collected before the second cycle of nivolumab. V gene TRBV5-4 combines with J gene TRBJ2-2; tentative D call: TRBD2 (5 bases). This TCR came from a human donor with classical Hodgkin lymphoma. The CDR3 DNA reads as TGTGCCAGCAGCTTTCAGTCGGGAAACACCGGGGAGCTGTTTTTT. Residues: CASSFQSGNTGELFF.